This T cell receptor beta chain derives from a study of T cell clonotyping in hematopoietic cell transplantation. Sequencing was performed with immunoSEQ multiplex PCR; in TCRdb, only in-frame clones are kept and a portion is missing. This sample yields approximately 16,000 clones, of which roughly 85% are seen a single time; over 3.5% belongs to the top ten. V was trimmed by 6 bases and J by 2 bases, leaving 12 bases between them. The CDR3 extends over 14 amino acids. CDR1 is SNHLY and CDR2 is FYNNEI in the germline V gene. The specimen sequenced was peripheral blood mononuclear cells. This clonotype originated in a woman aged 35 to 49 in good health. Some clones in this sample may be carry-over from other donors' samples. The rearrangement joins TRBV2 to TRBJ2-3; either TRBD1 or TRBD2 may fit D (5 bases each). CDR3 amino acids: CASRTGLNTDTQYF. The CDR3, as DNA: TGTGCCAGCAGAACGGGGCTAAACACAGATACGCAGTATTTT.